Listed here is a single T cell receptor beta chain. This sample was included in a study of blood T cell repertoires in COVID-19. Study overall: Samples representing acute and convalescent COVID-19 were sourced from the United States, Italy and Spain.

CDR1 SGDLS and CDR2 YYNGEE come from the germline V gene. This CDR3 spans 13 amino acids. Trimming took off 6 bases at V and 5 bases at J, with 11 bases between the two ends. Assay used: immunoSEQ multiplex PCR; TCRdb lists only in-frame clones, some missing. This table has about 150,000 clones, roughly nine tenths appearing once. The TCR comes from a woman aged 60-75 years with active or convalescent COVID-19. Material: peripheral blood. V is TRBV9 and J is TRBJ2-2; possible D gene TRBD1, 5 bases. CDR3 DNA sequence: TGTGCCAGCACTCGACAGACAACCGGGGAGCTGTTTTTT. Protein: CASTRQTTGELFF.